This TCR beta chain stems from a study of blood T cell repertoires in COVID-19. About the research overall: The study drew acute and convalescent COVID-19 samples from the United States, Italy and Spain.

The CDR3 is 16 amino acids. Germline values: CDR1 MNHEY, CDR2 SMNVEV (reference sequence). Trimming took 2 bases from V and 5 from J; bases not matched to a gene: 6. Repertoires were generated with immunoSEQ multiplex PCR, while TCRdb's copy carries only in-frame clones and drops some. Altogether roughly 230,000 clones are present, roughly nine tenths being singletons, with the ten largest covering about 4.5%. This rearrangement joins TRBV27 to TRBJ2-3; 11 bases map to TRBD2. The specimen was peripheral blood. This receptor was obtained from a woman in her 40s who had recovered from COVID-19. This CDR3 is CASSLLSGGVLDTQYF. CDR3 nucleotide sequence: TGTGCCAGCAGTTTACTTAGCGGGGGGGTTTTAGATACGCAGTATTTT.